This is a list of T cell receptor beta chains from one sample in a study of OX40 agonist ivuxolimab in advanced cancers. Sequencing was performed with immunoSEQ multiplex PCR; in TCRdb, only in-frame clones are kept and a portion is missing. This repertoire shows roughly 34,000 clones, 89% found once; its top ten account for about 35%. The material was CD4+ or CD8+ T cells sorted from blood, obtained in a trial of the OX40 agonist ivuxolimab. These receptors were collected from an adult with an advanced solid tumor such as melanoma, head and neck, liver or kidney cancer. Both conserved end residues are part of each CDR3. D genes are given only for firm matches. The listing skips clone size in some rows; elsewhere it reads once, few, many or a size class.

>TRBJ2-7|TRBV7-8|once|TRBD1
TGTGCCAGCAGCTGGGGACAGACCTACGAGCAGTACTTC
CASSWGQTYEQYF
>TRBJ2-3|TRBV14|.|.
TGTGCCAGCAGCCAAGATTCCGGCCCGCTTAGCACAGATACGCAGTATTTT
CASSQDSGPLSTDTQYF
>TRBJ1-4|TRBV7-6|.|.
TGTGCCAGCAGCACTTATGCTAATGAAAAACTGTTTTTT
CASSTYANEKLFF
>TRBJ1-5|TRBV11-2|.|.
TGTGCCAGCAGCTTAGGAACCGGACAGATCGGTCAGCCCCAGCATTTT
CASSLGTGQIGQPQHF
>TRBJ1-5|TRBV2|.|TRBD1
TGTGCCAGCAGTGAAGTTAGGACAGGGAATCAGCCCCAGCATTTT
CASSEVRTGNQPQHF
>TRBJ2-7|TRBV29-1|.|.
TGCAGCGGCAGGACTCTTAACGAGCAGTACTTC
CSGRTLNEQYF
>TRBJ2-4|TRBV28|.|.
TGTGCCAGCAGACCCACGTTCGGCAGGGACGTGAACATTCAGTACTTC
CASRPTFGRDVNIQYF
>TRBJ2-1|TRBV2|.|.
TGTGCCAGCAGTGATTTGGGGACCTACAATGAGCAGTTCTTC
CASSDLGTYNEQFF
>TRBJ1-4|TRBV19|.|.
TGTGCCAGTAGGGACCAGGGTGGTGGTGAAAAACTGTTTTTT
CASRDQGGGEKLFF
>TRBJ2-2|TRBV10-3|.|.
TGTGCCATCAGAGGGGTGAACACCGGGGAGCTGTTTTTT
CAIRGVNTGELFF
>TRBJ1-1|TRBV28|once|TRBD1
TGTGCCAGCAGTTTAGGGACAGGGGACACTGAAGCTTTCTTT
CASSLGTGDTEAFF
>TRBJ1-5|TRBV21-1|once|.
TGTGCCAGCAGCAAAGGTGGTCGGAACAGGGGTAGCAATCAGCCCCAGCATTTT
CASSKGGRNRGSNQPQHF
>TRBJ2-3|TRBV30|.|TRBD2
TGTGCCTGGACCCTCACCGGACTAGCGGGTAGCACAGATACGCAGTATTTT
CAWTLTGLAGSTDTQYF
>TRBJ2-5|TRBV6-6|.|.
TGTGCCAGCAGTTACCCCGAGGGGGGAGAGACCCAGTACTTC
CASSYPEGGETQYF
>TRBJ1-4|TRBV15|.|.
TGCGCCACCAGCAGATCCCCCCTTGACAGGCTAGAGCGAACTAATGAAAAACTGTTTTTT
CATSRSPLDRLERTNEKLFF
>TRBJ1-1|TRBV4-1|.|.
TGCGCCAGCAGCCACCCGGGCGGGGAGAACACTGAAGCTTTCTTT
CASSHPGGENTEAFF
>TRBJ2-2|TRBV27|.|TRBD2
TGTGCCAGCAGTTTAGCGGGGGGCACCGGGGAGCTGTTTTTT
CASSLAGGTGELFF
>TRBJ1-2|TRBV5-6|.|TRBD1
TGTGCCAGCAGGAGTGGGGCCAGGGGGAACTATGGCTACACCTTC
CASRSGARGNYGYTF
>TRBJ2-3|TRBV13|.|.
TGTGCCAGCAGCTTGGCCCCGGATACGCAGTATTTT
CASSLAPDTQYF
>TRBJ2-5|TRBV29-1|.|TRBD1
TGCAGCGTTGATGGACAGGGGGCGGTTTTGGAGACCCAGTACTTC
CSVDGQGAVLETQYF
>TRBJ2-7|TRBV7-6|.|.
TGTGCCAGCAGCCCGGGCCGTTACGAGCAGTACTTC
CASSPGRYEQYF
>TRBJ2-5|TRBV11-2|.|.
TGTGCCAGCAGCTACCTCCAAGAGACCCAGTACTTC
CASSYLQETQYF
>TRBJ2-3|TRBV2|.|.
TGTGCCAGCAGTGGGAGGCTAGACCCAGATACGCAGTATTTT
CASSGRLDPDTQYF
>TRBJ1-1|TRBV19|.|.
TGTGCCAGTAGTCAGGGCAGCCCTGAAGCTTTCTTT
CASSQGSPEAFF
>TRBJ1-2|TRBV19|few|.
TGTGCCAGTAAGGACTCCATAGGAGACTATGGCTACACCTTC
CASKDSIGDYGYTF
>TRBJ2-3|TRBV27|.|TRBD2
TGTGCCAGCAGGATAGCTAGCGGGAGCACAGATACGCAGTATTTT
CASRIASGSTDTQYF
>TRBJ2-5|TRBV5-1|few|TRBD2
TGCGCCAGCAGAGACGCAATGGGGGGGTACCAAGAGACCCAGTACTTC
CASRDAMGGYQETQYF
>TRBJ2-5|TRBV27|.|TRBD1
TGTGCCAGCAGGGCGACAGGGTTAGAGACCCAGTACTTC
CASRATGLETQYF
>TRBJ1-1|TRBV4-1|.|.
TGCGCCAGCAGCCCCGCCCAGGGCTATGAAGCTTTCTTT
CASSPAQGYEAFF
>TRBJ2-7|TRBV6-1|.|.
TGTGCCAGCAGCCCCGACAGGACCCCTTACTACGAGCAGTACTTC
CASSPDRTPYYEQYF
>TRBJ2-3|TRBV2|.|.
TGTGCCAGCAAAGTCCGTGGCTTCGTCGCTCCGGGAGATACGCAGTATTTT
CASKVRGFVAPGDTQYF
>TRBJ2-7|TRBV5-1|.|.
TGCGCCAGCAGCTTGGTAACAGGGTCTCACGAGCAGTACTTC
CASSLVTGSHEQYF
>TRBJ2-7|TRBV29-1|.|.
TGCAGCGTTGTCCTCAAAGGGGTAGGAACCTACGAGCAGTACTTC
CSVVLKGVGTYEQYF
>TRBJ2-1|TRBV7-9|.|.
TGTGCCAGCACCGTAGGAGGGATCTGGGAGCAGTTCTTC
CASTVGGIWEQFF
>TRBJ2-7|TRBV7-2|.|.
TGTGCCAGCAGGCCAGACGCCTTAGGGTGGAGTGACGAGCAGTACTTC
CASRPDALGWSDEQYF
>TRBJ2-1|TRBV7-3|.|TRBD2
TGTGCCAGCAGCTTAGAGCGGGAGAATTGGAATGAGCAGTTCTTC
CASSLERENWNEQFF
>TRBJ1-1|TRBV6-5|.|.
TGTGCCAGCCGATGGGGCACCATGAACACTGAAGCTTTCTTT
CASRWGTMNTEAFF
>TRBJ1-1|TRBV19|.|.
TGTGCCAGTAGTACCCCCGGGGAGTCTGAAGCTTTCTTT
CASSTPGESEAFF
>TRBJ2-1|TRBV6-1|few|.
TGTGCCAGCGGGGGTACAGGTCCTTACAATGAGCAGTTCTTC
CASGGTGPYNEQFF
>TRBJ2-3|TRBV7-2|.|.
TGTGCCAGCAGCTTACTCCTCACAGATACGCAGTATTTT
CASSLLLTDTQYF
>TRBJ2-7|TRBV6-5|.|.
TGTGCCAGCAGTTATCCGGGGGACTCCTACGAGCAGTACTTC
CASSYPGDSYEQYF
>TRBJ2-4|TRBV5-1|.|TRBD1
TGCGCCAGCAGCTTGCGGGACAGTGACATTCAGTACTTC
CASSLRDSDIQYF
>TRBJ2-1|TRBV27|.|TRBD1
TGTGCCAGCAGTAAGGACAGGGCGTACAATGAGCAGTTCTTC
CASSKDRAYNEQFF
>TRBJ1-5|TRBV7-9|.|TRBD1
TGTGCCAGCAGCATCCAGGGGGCCATGGGCAATCAGCCCCAGCATTTT
CASSIQGAMGNQPQHF
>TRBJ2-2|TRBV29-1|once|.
TGCAGCGGTTCGCGGGATAGCGGGGAGCTGTTTTTT
CSGSRDSGELFF
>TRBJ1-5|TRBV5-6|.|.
TGTGCCAGCAGCTTGTCGGTTTTAGGTTATGTGGGCAATCAGCCCCAGCATTTT
CASSLSVLGYVGNQPQHF
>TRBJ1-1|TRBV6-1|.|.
TGTGCCAGCAGTGAATTGGCTACTTACACTGAAGCTTTCTTT
CASSELATYTEAFF
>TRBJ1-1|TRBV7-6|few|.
TGTGCCAGCAGCTTGGGGGACAAGCGCACTGAAGCTTTCTTT
CASSLGDKRTEAFF
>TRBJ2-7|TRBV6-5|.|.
TGTGCCAGCAGTTACTTCGGGGCTTCCTACGAGCAGTACTTC
CASSYFGASYEQYF